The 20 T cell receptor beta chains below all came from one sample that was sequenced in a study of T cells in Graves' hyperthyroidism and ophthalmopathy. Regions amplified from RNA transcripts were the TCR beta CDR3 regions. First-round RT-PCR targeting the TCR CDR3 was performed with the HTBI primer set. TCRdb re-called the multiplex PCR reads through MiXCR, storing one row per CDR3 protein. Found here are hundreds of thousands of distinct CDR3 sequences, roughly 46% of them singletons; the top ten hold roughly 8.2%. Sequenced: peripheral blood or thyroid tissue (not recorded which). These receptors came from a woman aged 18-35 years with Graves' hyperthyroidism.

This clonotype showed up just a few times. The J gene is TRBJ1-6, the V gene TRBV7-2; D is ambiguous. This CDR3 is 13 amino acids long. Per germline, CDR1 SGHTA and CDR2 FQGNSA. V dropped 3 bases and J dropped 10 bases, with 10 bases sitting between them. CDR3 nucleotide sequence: TGTGCCAGCAGCTTGGCAGAGGGATCACCCCTCCACTTT. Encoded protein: CASSLAEGSPLHF. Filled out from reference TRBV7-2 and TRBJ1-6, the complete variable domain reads GAGVSQSPSNKVTEKGKDVELRCDPISGHTALYWYRQSLGQGLEFLIYFQGNSAPDKSGLPSDRFSAERTGGSVSTLTIQRTQQEDSAVYLCASSLAEGSPLHFGNGTRLTVT.

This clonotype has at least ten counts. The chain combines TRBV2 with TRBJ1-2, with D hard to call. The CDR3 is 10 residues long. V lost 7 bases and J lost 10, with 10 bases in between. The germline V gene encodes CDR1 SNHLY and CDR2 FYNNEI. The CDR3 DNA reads TGTGCCAGCATCGGTGCGGACTACACCTTC. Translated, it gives CASIGADYTF.

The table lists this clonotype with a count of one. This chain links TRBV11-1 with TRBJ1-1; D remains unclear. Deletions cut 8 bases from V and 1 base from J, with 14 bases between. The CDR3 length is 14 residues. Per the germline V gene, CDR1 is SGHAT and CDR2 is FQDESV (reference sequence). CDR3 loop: CASLAWTANTEAFF. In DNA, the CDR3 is TGTGCCAGCTTAGCGTGGACGGCGAACACTGAAGCTTTCTTT.

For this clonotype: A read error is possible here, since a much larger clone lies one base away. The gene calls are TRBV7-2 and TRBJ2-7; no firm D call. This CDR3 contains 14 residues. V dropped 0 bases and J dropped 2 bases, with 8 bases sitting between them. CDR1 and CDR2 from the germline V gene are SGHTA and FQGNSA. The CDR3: CASSLARQAYEQYF. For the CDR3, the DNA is TGTGCCAGCAGCTTAGCGAGGCAGGCCTACGAGCAGTACTTC. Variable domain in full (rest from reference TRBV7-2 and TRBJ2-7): GAGVSQSPSNKVTEKGKDVELRCDPISGHTALYWYRQSLGQGLEFLIYFQGNSAPDKSGLPSDRFSAERTGGSVSTLTIQRTQQEDSAVYLCASSLARQAYEQYFGPGTRLTVT.

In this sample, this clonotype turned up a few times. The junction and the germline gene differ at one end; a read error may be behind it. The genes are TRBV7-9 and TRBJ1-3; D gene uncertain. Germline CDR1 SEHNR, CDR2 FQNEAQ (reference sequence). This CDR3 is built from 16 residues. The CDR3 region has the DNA TGCGCCAGCAAGGTTGGGCAGGCCGTCTCTGGAAACACCATATATTTT. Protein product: CASKVGQAVSGNTIYF.

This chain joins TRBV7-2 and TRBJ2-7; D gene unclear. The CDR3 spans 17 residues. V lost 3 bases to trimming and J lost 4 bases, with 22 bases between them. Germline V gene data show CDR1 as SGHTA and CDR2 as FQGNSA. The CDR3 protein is CASSLDVMWEIGYEQYF. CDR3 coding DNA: TGTGCCAGCAGCTTGGACGTTATGTGGGAAATCGGGTACGAGCAGTACTTC.

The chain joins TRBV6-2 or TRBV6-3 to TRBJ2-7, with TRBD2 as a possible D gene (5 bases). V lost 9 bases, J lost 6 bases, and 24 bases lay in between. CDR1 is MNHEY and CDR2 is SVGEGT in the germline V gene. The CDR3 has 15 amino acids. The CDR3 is CASHTGLPILSEQYF. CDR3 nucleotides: TGTGCCAGTCACACCGGACTGCCCATCCTCAGCGAGCAGTACTTC.

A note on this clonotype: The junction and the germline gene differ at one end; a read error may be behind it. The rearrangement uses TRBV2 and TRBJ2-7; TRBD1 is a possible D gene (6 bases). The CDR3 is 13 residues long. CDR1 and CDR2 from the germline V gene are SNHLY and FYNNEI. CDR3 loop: CASSLTGIYGQYF. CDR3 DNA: TGTGCCAGCAGCTTAACAGGGATTTACGGGCAGTACTTC.

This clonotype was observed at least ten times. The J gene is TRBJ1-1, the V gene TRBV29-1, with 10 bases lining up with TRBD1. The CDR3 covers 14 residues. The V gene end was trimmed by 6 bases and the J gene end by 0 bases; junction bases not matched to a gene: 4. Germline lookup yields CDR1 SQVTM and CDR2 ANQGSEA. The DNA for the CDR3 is TGCAGCGTAGGACAGGGGGGATTGAACACTGAAGCTTTCTTT. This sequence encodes CSVGQGGLNTEAFF.

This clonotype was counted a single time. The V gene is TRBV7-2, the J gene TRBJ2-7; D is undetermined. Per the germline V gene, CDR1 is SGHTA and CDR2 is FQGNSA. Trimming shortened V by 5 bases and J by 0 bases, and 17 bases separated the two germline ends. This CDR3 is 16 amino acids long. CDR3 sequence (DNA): TGTGCCAGCAGCCCTCGGACCAGTCCAAGCTCCTACGAGCAGTACTTC. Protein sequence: CASSPRTSPSSYEQYF.

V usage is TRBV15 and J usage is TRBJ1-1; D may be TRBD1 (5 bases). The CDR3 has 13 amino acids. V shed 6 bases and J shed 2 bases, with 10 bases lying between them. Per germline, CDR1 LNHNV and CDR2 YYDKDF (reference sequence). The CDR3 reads CATSTGHNTEAFF. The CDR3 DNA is TGTGCCACCAGTACCGGACATAACACTGAAGCTTTCTTT.

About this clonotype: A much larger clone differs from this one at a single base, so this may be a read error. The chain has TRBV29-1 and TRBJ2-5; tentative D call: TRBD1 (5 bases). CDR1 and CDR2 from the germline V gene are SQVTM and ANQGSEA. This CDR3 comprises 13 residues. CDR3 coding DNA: TGCAGCGCTAGACAGAGCCCCCAAGGGACCCAGTACTTC. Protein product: CSARQSPQGTQYF.

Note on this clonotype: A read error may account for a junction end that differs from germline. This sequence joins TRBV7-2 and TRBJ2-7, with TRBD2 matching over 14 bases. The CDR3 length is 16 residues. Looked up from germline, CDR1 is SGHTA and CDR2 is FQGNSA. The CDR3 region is CATSRKGLAGEYEQYF. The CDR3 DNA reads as TGTGCCACCAGCAGGAAGGGACTAGCGGGAGAGTACGAGCAGTACTTC.

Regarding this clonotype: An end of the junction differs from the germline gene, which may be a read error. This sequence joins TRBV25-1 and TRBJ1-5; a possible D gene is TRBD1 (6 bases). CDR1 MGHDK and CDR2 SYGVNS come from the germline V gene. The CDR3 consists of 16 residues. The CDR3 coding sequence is TGTGCCTGCAGTGCCCTTCACACAGGGACGAATCAGCCCCAGCATTTT. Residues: CACSALHTGTNQPQHF.

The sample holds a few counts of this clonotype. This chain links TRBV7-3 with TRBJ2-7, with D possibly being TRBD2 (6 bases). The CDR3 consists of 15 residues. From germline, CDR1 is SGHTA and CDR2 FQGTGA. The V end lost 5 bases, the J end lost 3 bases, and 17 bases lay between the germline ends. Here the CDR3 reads CASSPPGGLIYEQYF. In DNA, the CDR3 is TGTGCCAGCAGCCCCCCAGGAGGGCTCATCTACGAGCAGTACTTC.

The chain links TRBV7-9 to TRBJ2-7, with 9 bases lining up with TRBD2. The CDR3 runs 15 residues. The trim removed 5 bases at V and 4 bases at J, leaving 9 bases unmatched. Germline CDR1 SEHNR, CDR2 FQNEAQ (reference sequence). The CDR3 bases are TGTGCCAGCAGCGGCAGCGGGGGGATCTCTTACGAGCAGTACTTC. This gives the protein CASSGSGGISYEQYF.

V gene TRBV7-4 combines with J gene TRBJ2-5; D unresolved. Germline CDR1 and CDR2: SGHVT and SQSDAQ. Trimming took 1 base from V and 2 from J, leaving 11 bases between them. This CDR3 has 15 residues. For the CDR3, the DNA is TGTGCCAGCAGCTTAGTAGTGGGTCATCAAGAGACCCAGTACTTC. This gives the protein CASSLVVGHQETQYF.

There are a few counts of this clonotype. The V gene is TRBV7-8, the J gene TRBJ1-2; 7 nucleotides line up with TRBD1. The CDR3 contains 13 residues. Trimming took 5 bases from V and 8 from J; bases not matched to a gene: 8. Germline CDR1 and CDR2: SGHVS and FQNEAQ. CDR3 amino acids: CASSPVTGSGYTF. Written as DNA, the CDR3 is TGTGCCAGCAGCCCGGTGACAGGGAGCGGCTACACCTTC.

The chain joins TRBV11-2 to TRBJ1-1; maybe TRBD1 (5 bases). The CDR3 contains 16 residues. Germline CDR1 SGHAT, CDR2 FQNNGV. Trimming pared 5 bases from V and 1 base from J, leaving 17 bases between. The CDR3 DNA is TGTGCCAGCAGCGCAGGCGTGCACGGGGGGAACACTGAAGCTTTCTTT. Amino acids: CASSAGVHGGNTEAFF.

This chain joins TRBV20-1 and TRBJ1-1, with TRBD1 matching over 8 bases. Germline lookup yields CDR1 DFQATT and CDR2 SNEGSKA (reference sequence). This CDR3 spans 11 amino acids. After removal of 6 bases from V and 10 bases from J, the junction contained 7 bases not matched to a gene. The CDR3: CSALDREAAFF. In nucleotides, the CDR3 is TGCAGTGCGCTGGACAGGGAAGCAGCTTTCTTT.